This entry concerns a single TCR beta chain. The CDR3 is 15 residues long. Per the germline V gene, CDR1 is SGDLS and CDR2 is YYNGEE. V lost 3 bases and J lost 8, with 15 bases in between. MiXCR, run by TCRdb on the RT-PCR reads, gives a single entry per CDR3 protein. The sample has about 680,000 distinct CDR3 sequences, 14% seen once. This clonotype originated in a female donor in good health, serving as a healthy control. This chain links TRBV9 with TRBJ1-6, with a weak D call TRBD1 (5 bases). The sample consisted of memory CD4+ T cells from blood. CDR3 nucleotides: TGTGCCAGCAGCGACCGGGGGGGAGTTGATTCACCCCTCCACTTT. Protein product: CASSDRGGVDSPLHF.